This T cell receptor (beta chain) was retrieved from a study of cytomegalovirus exposure and HLA in healthy donors. Overall study findings and caveats: Common viral pathogens seemed, in a later analysis, to connect with several of the most significant clusters. Across donors, presence/absence analyses took sequencing depth to be roughly uniform.

Donors counted as nominally healthy when sampled, yet unrecorded immune exposures were likely. Primers for the PCR totalled 60 Vbeta and 13 Jbeta. Original data processing: As a later analysis found, there were 82 million or so unique TCR beta chains, of which roughly 11 million were shared. The data were produced by immunoSEQ multiplex PCR, yet TCRdb's version contains in-frame clones alone and is incomplete. The V and J calls and the clone size are those of that table, but D and trimming were determined from the DNA. The table records 150,000 to 180,000 clones, roughly 77% of them present only once. On this clone itself: Antigen specificity is unknown. Without the conserved terminal phenylalanine or tryptophan, this CDR3 likely stems from a read error. The DNA is omitted, as the CDR3 cannot be located on it reliably, and the CDR3 follows TCRdb's listing.

The CDR3 is 13 residues long, ends included. Germline loops: CDR1 SGHVS, CDR2 FQNEAQ. The receptor was derived from a young man in good health and CMV-seropositive. The chain is built from TRBV7-8 and TRBJ1-2; the D call in the table, TRBD1, was not verified against the DNA. Sequencing was performed on PBMCs. CDR3 amino acids: CASSLDFGTGQQV.